This T cell receptor (beta chain) was identified in a study of blood T cells in healthy people across ages. Using a J-beta primer mix together with a sample-barcoded 5' primer, a second PCR was run for about 7 to 12 cycles. TCRdb redid the calling of the 5' RACE reads with MiXCR, one entry per CDR3 protein. There are approximately 350,000 distinct CDR3 sequences in the sample; roughly half occur only once, and under 60% lies in the top ten. This CDR3 contains 14 residues. Between the trimmed V and J ends, which lost 3 bases and 11 bases, there was a span of 19 bases. Germline V gene lookup returns CDR1 KGHSH and CDR2 LQKENI.

The V and J genes are TRBV18 and TRBJ2-5; D call uncertain. Material for sequencing was blood. The source of this sequence is a man between 60 and 70 years old in good health. The CDR3 region is CASSPLSMYNEQYF. The CDR3 DNA reads as TGTGCCAGCTCACCTTTATCAATGTACAATGAGCAGTACTTC.